This TCR beta chain was recovered during a study of T-cell reconstitution after alpha-beta-depleted transplantation in children. As it was prepared, the TCRbeta library received unique molecular identifiers. One entry per CDR3 protein, called by TCRdb with MiXCR from the PCR reads. This sample yields 90,000 to 100,000 distinct CDR3 sequences, of which 9% to 15% are seen a single time; 11% to 15% belongs to the top ten. There are many counts of this clonotype. The CDR3 is 14 amino acids. Losses at the gene ends were 6 bases for V and 3 bases for J; bases not matched to a gene: 4. The V gene's germline CDR1 is SNHLY and CDR2 FYNNEI.

The clonotype comes from a human donor who donated a stem cell graft to a child with inherited bone marrow failure. This sequence joins TRBV2 and TRBJ2-7; 11 bases align to TRBD2. Sequences were derived from PBMCs from the stem cell graft donor, sampled from the stem cell graft. CDR3 sequence: CASRATSGGYEQYF. The CDR3 DNA reads TGTGCCAGCAGGGCTACTAGCGGGGGCTACGAGCAGTACTTC.